The rows below give T cell receptor beta chains drawn from one sample of a study of T cells in narcolepsy. Data came from immunoSEQ multiplex PCR; TCRdb stores just in-frame clones and leaves some out. The table lists approximately 25,000 clones, 70% to 90% of them singletons, with approximately 1.2% in the top ten. Sequences were obtained from CD45RA- memory CD4+ T cells from PBMCs. These receptors came from a human donor with narcolepsy. Each CDR3 is given with its conserved first and last residue. The order of the fields is clone size, D gene, J gene, V gene, CDR3 protein, CDR3 DNA. A D gene is named only where the DNA matches it firmly. Rows give clone size only sometimes, using once, few, many, or a class for an expanded clone.

size: NA; D: NA; J: TRBJ1-5; V: TRBV10-3; CDR3: CAISDEQDQPQHF; DNA: TGTGCCATCAGTGACGAACAGGATCAGCCCCAGCATTTT
size: NA; D: NA; J: TRBJ1-4; V: TRBV5-1; CDR3: CASSLGGGMANEKLFF; DNA: TGCGCCAGCAGCTTGGGCGGGGGCATGGCTAATGAAAAACTGTTTTTT
size: NA; D: NA; J: TRBJ2-5; V: TRBV6-6; CDR3: CASSYDTVETQYF; DNA: TGTGCCAGCAGTTACGATACAGTCGAGACCCAGTACTTC
size: NA; D: NA; J: TRBJ2-7; V: TRBV28; CDR3: CASQNRDVGYEQYF; DNA: TGTGCCAGCCAAAACCGGGACGTAGGCTACGAGCAGTACTTC
size: NA; D: NA; J: TRBJ1-2; V: TRBV5-6; CDR3: CASSLYNRGRFGYTF; DNA: TGTGCCAGCAGCTTATACAACCGGGGGAGGTTTGGCTACACCTTC
size: NA; D: NA; J: TRBJ2-4; V: TRBV28; CDR3: CASSRRKSGQNIQYF; DNA: TGTGCCAGCAGTAGACGAAAGTCGGGGCAGAACATTCAGTACTTC
size: NA; D: NA; J: TRBJ2-7; V: TRBV6-1; CDR3: CASSEGTLRHEQYF; DNA: TGTGCCAGCAGTGAAGGGACCCTTCGCCACGAGCAGTACTTC
size: NA; D: NA; J: TRBJ2-4; V: TRBV18; CDR3: CASSPQVAKNIQYF; DNA: TGTGCCAGCTCCCCTCAGGTAGCCAAAAACATTCAGTACTTC
size: NA; D: NA; J: TRBJ2-7; V: TRBV19; CDR3: CASSSRGGEQYF; DNA: TGTGCCAGTAGTTCCAGGGGTGGCGAGCAGTACTTC
size: few; D: NA; J: TRBJ1-4; V: TRBV5-1; CDR3: CASSPLGANEKLFF; DNA: TGCGCCAGCAGCCCACTCGGGGCTAATGAAAAACTGTTTTTT
size: NA; D: TRBD2; J: TRBJ2-1; V: TRBV7-8; CDR3: CASSFELAENNEQFF; DNA: TGTGCCAGCAGCTTTGAACTAGCGGAAAACAATGAGCAGTTCTTC
size: NA; D: NA; J: TRBJ2-2; V: TRBV6-5; CDR3: CASSQTQGSGELFF; DNA: TGTGCCAGCAGCCAAACGCAGGGGTCCGGGGAGCTGTTTTTT